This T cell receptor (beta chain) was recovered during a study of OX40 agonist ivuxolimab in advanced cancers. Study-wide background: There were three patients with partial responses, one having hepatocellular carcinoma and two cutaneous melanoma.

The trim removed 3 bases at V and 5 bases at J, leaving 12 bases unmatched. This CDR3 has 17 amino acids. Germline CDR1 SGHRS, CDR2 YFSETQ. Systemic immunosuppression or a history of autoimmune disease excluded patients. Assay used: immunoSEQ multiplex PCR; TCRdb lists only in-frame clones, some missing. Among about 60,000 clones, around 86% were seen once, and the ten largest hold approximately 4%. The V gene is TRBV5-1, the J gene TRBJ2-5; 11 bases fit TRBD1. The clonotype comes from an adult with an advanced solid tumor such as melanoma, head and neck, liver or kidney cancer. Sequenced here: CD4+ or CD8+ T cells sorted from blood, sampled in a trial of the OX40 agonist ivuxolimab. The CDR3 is CASSWAFRDRGDETQYF. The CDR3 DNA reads TGCGCCAGCAGCTGGGCCTTCCGGGACAGGGGGGACGAGACCCAGTACTTC.